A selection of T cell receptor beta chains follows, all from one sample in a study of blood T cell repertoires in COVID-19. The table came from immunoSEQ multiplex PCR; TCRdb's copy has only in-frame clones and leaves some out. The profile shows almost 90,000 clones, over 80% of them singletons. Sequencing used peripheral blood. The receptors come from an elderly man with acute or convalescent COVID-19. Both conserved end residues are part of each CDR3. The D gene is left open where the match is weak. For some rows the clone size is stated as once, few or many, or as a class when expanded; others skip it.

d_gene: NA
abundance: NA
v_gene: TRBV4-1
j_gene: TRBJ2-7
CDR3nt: TGCGCCAGCAGCCCCGGACTCTCCTACGAGCAGTACTTC
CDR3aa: CASSPGLSYEQYF

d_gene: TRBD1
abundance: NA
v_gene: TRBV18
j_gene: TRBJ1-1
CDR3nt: TGTGCCAGCTCACCGACAGGGGCCGGTGAAGCTTTCTTT
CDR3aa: CASSPTGAGEAFF

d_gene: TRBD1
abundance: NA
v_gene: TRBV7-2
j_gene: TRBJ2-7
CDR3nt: TGTGCCAGCAGCTTGAGAGGGGGCGGCGGGTCCTACGAGCAGTACTTC
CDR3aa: CASSLRGGGGSYEQYF

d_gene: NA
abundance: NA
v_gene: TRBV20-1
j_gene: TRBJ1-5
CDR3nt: TGCAGTGCTAGTCTGGGGAGTAGCAATCAGCCCCAGCATTTT
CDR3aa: CSASLGSSNQPQHF

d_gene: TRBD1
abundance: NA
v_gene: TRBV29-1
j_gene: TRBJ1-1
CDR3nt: TGCAGCGTCGTTTGGGGACAGGGGACGGCTTTCTTT
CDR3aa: CSVVWGQGTAFF

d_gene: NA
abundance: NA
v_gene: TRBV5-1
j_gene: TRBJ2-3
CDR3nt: TGCGCCAGCGAAGTCAGGGGTTTCTCGACAGATACGCAGTATTTT
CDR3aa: CASEVRGFSTDTQYF

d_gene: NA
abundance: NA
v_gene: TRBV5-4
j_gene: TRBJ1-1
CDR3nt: TGTGCCAGCAGCTTACAGGGTGCCCACGAAGCTTTCTTT
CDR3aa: CASSLQGAHEAFF

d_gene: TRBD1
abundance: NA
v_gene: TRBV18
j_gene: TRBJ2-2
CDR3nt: TGTGCCAGCTCACCGTCGGAGGACAGGGGGCTAAACACCGGGGAGCTGTTTTTT
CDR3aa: CASSPSEDRGLNTGELFF

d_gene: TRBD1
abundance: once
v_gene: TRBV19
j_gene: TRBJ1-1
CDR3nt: TGTGCCAGTAGTTCCAGGGGGGAGTCTTACACTGAAGCTTTCTTT
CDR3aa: CASSSRGESYTEAFF

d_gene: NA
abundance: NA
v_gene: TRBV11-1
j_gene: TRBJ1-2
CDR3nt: TGTGCCAGCAGCCGAACCGGGGGAAGGTACTATGGCTACACCTTC
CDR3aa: CASSRTGGRYYGYTF

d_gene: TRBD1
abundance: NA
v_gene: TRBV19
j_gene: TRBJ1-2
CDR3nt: TGTGCCAGTAGTGTCACCGGGACAGGGACCTATGGCTACACCTTC
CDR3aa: CASSVTGTGTYGYTF

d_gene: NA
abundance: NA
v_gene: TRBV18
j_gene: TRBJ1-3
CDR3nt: TGTGCCAGCTCCCCCTCTTTTGGAAACACCATATATTTT
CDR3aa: CASSPSFGNTIYF

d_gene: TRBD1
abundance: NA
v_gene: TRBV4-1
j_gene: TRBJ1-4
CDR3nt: TGCGCCAGCAGCCAGTGGGACAGGGGGTCTGAAAAACTGTTTTTT
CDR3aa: CASSQWDRGSEKLFF

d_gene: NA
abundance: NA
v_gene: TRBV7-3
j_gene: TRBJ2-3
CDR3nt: TGTGCCAGCAGGCGAGGGACTGGGGAAACGCAGTATTTT
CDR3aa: CASRRGTGETQYF

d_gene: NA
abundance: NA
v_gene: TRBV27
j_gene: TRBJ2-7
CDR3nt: TGTGCCAGCAGTTTGAGGCCGAAGACGGCCGAGCAGTACTTC
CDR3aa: CASSLRPKTAEQYF

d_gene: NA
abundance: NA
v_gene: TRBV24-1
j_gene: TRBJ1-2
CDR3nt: TGTGCCACCAGTGATTACAGTGGCTACACCTTC
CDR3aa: CATSDYSGYTF

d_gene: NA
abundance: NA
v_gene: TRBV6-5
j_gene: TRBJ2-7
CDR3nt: TGTGCCAGCAGTTCCCCCCGGACAGAGGGGTACGAGCAGTACTTC
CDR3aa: CASSSPRTEGYEQYF

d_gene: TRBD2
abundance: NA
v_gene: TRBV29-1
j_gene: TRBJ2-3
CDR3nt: TGCAGCGTCCAGGGTCCGACTAGCCACCTAGATACGCAGTATTTT
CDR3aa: CSVQGPTSHLDTQYF

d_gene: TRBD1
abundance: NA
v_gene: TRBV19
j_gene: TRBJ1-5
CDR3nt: TGTGCCAGTAGTAGGACAGGGGAAGGGGTCAATCAGCCCCAGCATTTT
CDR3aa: CASSRTGEGVNQPQHF

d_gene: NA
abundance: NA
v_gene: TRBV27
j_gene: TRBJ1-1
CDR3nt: TGTGCCAGCAGTGTAACAGTGAACACTGAAGCTTTCTTT
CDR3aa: CASSVTVNTEAFF

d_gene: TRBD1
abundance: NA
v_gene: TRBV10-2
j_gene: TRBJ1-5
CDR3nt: TGCGCCAGCAGTCGAAACAGGGGGGGCAATCAGCCCCAGCATTTT
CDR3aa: CASSRNRGGNQPQHF

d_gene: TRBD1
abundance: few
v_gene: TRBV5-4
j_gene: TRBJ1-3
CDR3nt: TGTGCCAGCAGCTCACCAGGGGGTACTGGAAACACCATATATTTT
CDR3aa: CASSSPGGTGNTIYF

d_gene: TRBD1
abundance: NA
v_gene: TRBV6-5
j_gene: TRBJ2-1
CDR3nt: TGTGCCAGCGCGGACAGGGGTAGGGATGAGCAGTTCTTC
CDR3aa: CASADRGRDEQFF

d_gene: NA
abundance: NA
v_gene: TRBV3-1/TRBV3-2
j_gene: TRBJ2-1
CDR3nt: TGTGCCAGCAGCGGTCTCCGGAGCTCCTACAATGAGCAGTTCTTC
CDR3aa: CASSGLRSSYNEQFF

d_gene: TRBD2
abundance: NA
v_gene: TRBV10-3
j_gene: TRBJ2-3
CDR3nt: TGTGCCATCAGTGACGGAGCGGGAGGAGATACGCAGTATTTT
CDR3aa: CAISDGAGGDTQYF

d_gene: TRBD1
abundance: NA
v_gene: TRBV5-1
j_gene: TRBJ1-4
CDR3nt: TGCGCCAGCAGCTTTAACACAGGGGCTAATGAAAAACTGTTTTTT
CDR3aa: CASSFNTGANEKLFF

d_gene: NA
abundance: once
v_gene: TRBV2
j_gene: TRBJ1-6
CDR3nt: TGTGCCAGCAGCTTCGGGGTGGGCCCCCGGTCCCTCCACTTT
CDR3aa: CASSFGVGPRSLHF

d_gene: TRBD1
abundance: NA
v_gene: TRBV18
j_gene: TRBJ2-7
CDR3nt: TGTGCCAGCTCGCTCCTACAGGGGTCCCTCGGCGAGCAGTACTTC
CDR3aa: CASSLLQGSLGEQYF

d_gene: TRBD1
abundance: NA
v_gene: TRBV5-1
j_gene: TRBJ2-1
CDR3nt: TGCGCCAGCAGCTTGGGGACAGGGAAGAATGAGCAGTTCTTC
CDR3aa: CASSLGTGKNEQFF